Included here is one T cell receptor beta chain sequence, with context. The antigen is unknown. This entry belongs to a study of T cell responses to AZD1222 COVID-19 vaccine. Whole-study results and caveats: Increases in Spike-specific TCR breadth and depth were seen after two AZD1222 doses.

CDR3 length equals 15 residues. CDR1 and CDR2 from the germline V gene are SGDLS and YYNGEE. With 4 bases removed from V and 2 bases from J, the gap between germline ends came to 13 bases. The table came from immunoSEQ multiplex PCR; TCRdb's copy has only in-frame clones and leaves some out. The sample contains 130,000 or so clones, about 92% of which appear only once. The starting material was peripheral blood, obtained on day 0 of AZD1222 vaccination. The rearrangement uses TRBV9 and TRBJ2-1; D gene ambiguous. The sequence came from an adult in good health. Here the CDR3 reads CASSPDGGTYNEQFF. The DNA for the CDR3 is TGTGCCAGCAGCCCGGACGGCGGTACCTACAATGAGCAGTTCTTC.